The 14 T cell receptor beta chains below come from one sample, sequenced in a study of blood T cell repertoires in COVID-19. Clones were read by immunoSEQ multiplex PCR, and TCRdb kept only the in-frame ones, dropping some. The table lists approximately 240,000 clones, roughly 82% of them singletons. The sequencing input was peripheral blood. The receptors come from a woman older than 75 with active or convalescent COVID-19.

J is TRBJ2-1 and V is TRBV5-1; D might be TRBD2 (6 bases). The length of the CDR3 is 14 residues. Germline CDR1 is SGHRS and CDR2 is YFSETQ. V was clipped by 4 bases and J by 3 bases, with 11 bases between them. The CDR3 is CASSPPGGYNEQFF. The CDR3 DNA reads as TGCGCCAGCAGCCCCCCCGGGGGCTACAATGAGCAGTTCTTC.

DNA of the CDR3: TGTGCCAGCAGCTTGGTGGGCGGTCGGACAGGGGTAGACGGCTACACCTTC. This gives the protein CASSLVGGRTGVDGYTF. The chain uses TRBV5-8 and TRBJ1-2, with TRBD1 matching over 9 bases. The CDR3 contains 17 residues. Germline loops: CDR1 SGHTS, CDR2 YDEGEE. Losses at the gene ends were 0 bases for V and 8 bases for J; bases not matched to a gene: 14.

Details on this clone: The junction departs from the called germline gene at one end, perhaps through a read error. V usage is TRBV5-1 and J usage is TRBJ2-2; possible D gene TRBD2, 5 bases. This CDR3 has 14 residues. The germline V gene has CDR1 SGHRS and CDR2 YFSETQ. CDR3 DNA sequence: TGCGCCAGCAGGTTGGGAGCTAACACCGGGGAGCTGTTTTTT. This gives the protein CASRLGANTGELFF.

This clone has just a few counts. The V call is TRBV2, the J call TRBJ1-6; D is ambiguous. With 0 bases removed from V and 6 bases from J, the gap between germline ends came to 12 bases. The CDR3 has 16 amino acids. Germline assignment: CDR1 SNHLY and CDR2 FYNNEI. The CDR3: CASSEARVSANSPLHF. The CDR3 DNA reads as TGTGCCAGCAGTGAAGCGCGTGTTTCTGCTAATTCACCCCTCCACTTT.

The chain has TRBV7-6 and TRBJ2-3; D uncertain. Germline-derived CDR1 and CDR2 are SGHVS and FNYEAQ. The ends were cut back, 5 bases at V and 0 bases at J, with 12 bases in the middle. The CDR3 runs to 15 residues. CDR3 coding DNA: TGTGCCAGCAGCCCCCGCAGTTCTAGCACAGATACGCAGTATTTT. This sequence encodes CASSPRSSSTDTQYF.

This rearrangement joins TRBV28 to TRBJ1-2; D call uncertain. The CDR3 is 12 amino acids. V was shortened by 6 bases and J by 1 base, with 6 bases between the two germline ends. Germline values: CDR1 MDHEN, CDR2 SYDVKM. The CDR3 DNA sequence: TGTGCCAGCAGAACAAATAACTATGGCTACACCTTC. It is translated as CASRTNNYGYTF.

The rearrangement uses TRBV5-1 and TRBJ2-1, with 8 bases lining up with TRBD2. This CDR3 region has 15 residues. Trimming cost V 4 bases and J 3 bases; bases outside gene matches: 6. Germline V gene data show CDR1 as SGHRS and CDR2 as YFSETQ. CDR3 region: CASSIGGAVYNEQFF. The DNA of the CDR3 is TGCGCCAGCAGCATCGGGGGGGCGGTCTACAATGAGCAGTTCTTC.

The chain carries TRBV10-3 and TRBJ1-3; D may be TRBD1 (6 bases). The germline gives CDR1 ENHRY, CDR2 SYGVKD. Trimming shortened V by 10 bases and J by 2 bases, and 6 bases separated the two germline ends. This CDR3 spans 11 amino acids. CDR3 DNA sequence: TGTGCCACAGGGGCTGGAAACACCATATATTTT. Its protein is CATGAGNTIYF.

The chain combines TRBV6-4 with TRBJ2-1; possibly TRBD2 for D (5 bases). Trimming stripped 4 bases from V and 8 bases from J, with 18 bases between. The germline CDR1 and CDR2 sequences are MRHNA and SNTAGT. The CDR3 has 15 amino acids. The CDR3 DNA sequence: TGTGCCAGCAGTGGACCCGGGGAGATGGTTGATGAGCAGTTCTTC. It yields the protein CASSGPGEMVDEQFF.

The chain has TRBV1 and TRBJ2-2; TRBD1, as called in the table, went unchecked against the DNA. TRBV1 represents a pseudogene. The CDR3 is 18 amino acids. The CDR3 spells CTSSQVSLKGAGTGELFF. The CDR3 bases are TGCACCAGCAGCCAAGTGTCCCTCAAGGGGGCGGGCACCGGGGAGCTGTTTTTT.

The chain couples TRBV19 to TRBJ1-1, with TRBD1 matching over 7 bases. The CDR3 extends over 14 amino acids. V was pared by 4 bases and J by 5 bases, with 7 bases of the junction left unmatched. Germline assignment: CDR1 LNHDA and CDR2 SQIVND (reference sequence). CDR3 loop: CASSTHSGGTEAFF. DNA of the CDR3: TGTGCCAGTAGTACCCACTCAGGGGGGACTGAAGCTTTCTTT. Full variable domain (remainder filled in from reference TRBV19 and TRBJ1-1): DGGITQSPKYLFRKEGQNVTLSCEQNLNHDAMYWYRQDPGQGLRLIYYSQIVNDFQKGDIAEGYSVSREKKESFPLTVTSAQKNPTAFYLCASSTHSGGTEAFFGQGTRLTVV.

The rearrangement joins TRBV19 to TRBJ1-2; D unresolved. V lost 6 bases, J lost 3 bases, and 14 bases lay in between. Germline lookup yields CDR1 LNHDA and CDR2 SQIVND (reference sequence). The CDR3 totals 14 residues. The CDR3 spells CASRESHTDYGYTF. The CDR3 nucleotides are TGTGCCAGTAGAGAATCGCACACCGACTATGGCTACACCTTC.

The V and J genes are TRBV5-1 and TRBJ2-5; 10 bases fit TRBD2. Germline V lookup: CDR1 SGHRS, CDR2 YFSETQ. V lost 0 bases and J lost 2; bases outside the gene matches: 7. The CDR3 contains 17 residues. The CDR3 DNA follows: TGCGCCAGCAGCTTGGCCCCAGCGGGAGGGGGGCAAGAGACCCAGTACTTC. Residues: CASSLAPAGGGQETQYF.

Of note for this clone: Other nucleotide sequences in the sample specify the same CDR3. The rearrangement uses TRBV28 and TRBJ2-1; D gene unclear. CDR1 and CDR2 (germline): MDHEN, SYDVKM. This CDR3 has 13 amino acids. V was trimmed by 3 bases and J by 4 bases, leaving 7 bases between them. CDR3 sequence reads: CASSLTGYNEQFF. The CDR3 DNA is TGTGCCAGCAGTTTGACTGGTTACAATGAGCAGTTCTTC.